The 30 T cell receptor beta chains presented below share a single source sample, sequenced in a study of blood T cell repertoires in COVID-19. Here immunoSEQ multiplex PCR was the method, and the copy in TCRdb shows in-frame clones only, minus some. This repertoire shows 100,000 to 150,000 clones, 74% found once; its top ten account for around 5.5%. The material sequenced was peripheral blood. These TCRs come from a man aged 55-75 years with acute or convalescent COVID-19.

Only one count was recorded for this clone. This chain's CDR3 is CASSLTPPTSGGAGGELFF. The CDR3 bases are TGTGCCAGCAGCTTAACTCCCCCCACTAGCGGGGGGGCCGGCGGGGAGCTGTTTTTT. The chain combines TRBV7-3 with TRBJ2-2, with 13 bases fitting TRBD2. The CDR3 runs 19 residues. J gave up 7 bases and V 0 bases, and 11 bases lay outside the gene matches. CDR1 SGHTA and CDR2 FQGTGA come from the germline V gene.

The chain links TRBV11-2 to TRBJ1-1, with 9 nucleotides matching TRBD1. The CDR3 is made up of 17 amino acids. Germline CDR1 is SGHAT and CDR2 is FQNNGV. V shed 3 bases, J shed 0 bases, and the junction held 8 bases outside the gene matches. CDR3 region: CASSFLQGANLNTEAFF. The DNA of the CDR3 is TGTGCCAGCAGCTTTCTACAGGGGGCAAATTTGAACACTGAAGCTTTCTTT.

The chain recombines TRBV3-1 (or the pseudogene TRBV3-2) with TRBJ2-6, with 9 bases identical to TRBD2. The germline V gene has CDR1 LGHDT and CDR2 YNNKEL (reference sequence). The CDR3 has 18 amino acids. With V trimmed by 1 base and J by 1 base, 5 bases remained unmatched. CDR3 DNA sequence: TGTGCCAGCAGCCAAGGTAGCGGGGGTTCGTCTGGGGCCAACGTCCTGACTTTC. This translates into CASSQGSGGSSGANVLTF.

The chain employs TRBV27 and TRBJ2-7, with D perhaps matching TRBD2 (7 bases). The CDR3 has 15 residues. From germline, CDR1 is MNHEY and CDR2 SMNVEV (reference sequence). With 5 bases removed from V and 2 bases from J, the gap between germline ends came to 16 bases. The CDR3 here is CASSPLAGAAYEQYF. In DNA, the CDR3 is TGTGCCAGCAGTCCGCTGGCGGGGGCGGCCTACGAGCAGTACTTC.

V gene TRBV6-1 combines with J gene TRBJ1-6; D ambiguous. With 6 bases removed from V and 10 bases from J, the gap between germline ends came to 16 bases. Per the germline V gene, CDR1 is MNHNS and CDR2 is SASEGT. The CDR3 covers 14 residues. The CDR3 region is CASSPMRQTSPLHF. The CDR3 DNA sequence: TGTGCCAGCAGCCCCATGAGACAAACCTCACCCCTCCACTTT.

The CDR3 loop is CASSPGLTYGYTF. The CDR3 nucleotides are TGTGCCAGCAGCCCTGGACTTACCTATGGCTACACCTTC. The chain combines TRBV12-3 or TRBV12-4 with TRBJ1-2; the D is unclear. The CDR3 sequence is 13 residues long. V lost 6 bases and J lost 4, with 12 bases in between.

The chain links TRBV6-1 to TRBJ2-1; the D gene is possibly TRBD2 (5 bases). The V and J ends lost 2 bases and 6 bases respectively, with 11 bases between them. Germline values: CDR1 MNHNS, CDR2 SASEGT. The CDR3 contains 14 residues. The CDR3 sequence is CASSERLARNEQFF. In nucleotides, the CDR3 is TGTGCCAGCAGTGAACGGCTAGCTCGCAATGAGCAGTTCTTC.

The V gene is TRBV11-1, the J gene TRBJ2-3, with 14 bases identical to TRBD2. Trimming at V came to 4 bases and at J to 5 bases, leaving 5 bases not matched to a gene. This CDR3 region has 16 residues. Germline assignment: CDR1 SGHAT and CDR2 FQDESV (reference sequence). CDR3 protein: CASSWRLAGGQDTQYF. The CDR3, as DNA: TGTGCCAGCAGCTGGAGACTAGCGGGAGGGCAAGATACGCAGTATTTT.

This clone rates as large (0.1 to 1%). The chain recombines TRBV7-9 with TRBJ1-2, with TRBD1 as a possible D gene (5 bases). CDR1 and CDR2 from the germline V gene are SEHNR and FQNEAQ (reference sequence). V lost 6 bases to trimming and J lost 0 bases, with 17 bases between them. There are 16 residues in the CDR3. CDR3 bases: TGTGCCAGCAGTCTACTCCGACAGACTTCTAACTATGGCTACACCTTC. Protein: CASSLLRQTSNYGYTF.

The chain combines TRBV10-3 with TRBJ2-7; possible D gene TRBD1, 6 bases. The CDR3 covers 16 residues. The V gene lost 6 bases and the J gene lost 2 bases, with 20 bases spanning the gap. Germline CDR1 reads ENHRY; CDR2 reads SYGVKD. CDR3 protein: CAISDDFRQVAYEQYF. CDR3 DNA sequence: TGTGCCATCAGCGATGACTTTAGACAGGTAGCCTACGAGCAGTACTTC.

The chain carries TRBV2 and TRBJ2-3; D unresolved. Trimming pared 5 bases from V and 6 bases from J, leaving 6 bases between. Germline-derived CDR1 and CDR2 are SNHLY and FYNNEI. The CDR3 covers 11 residues. The CDR3 DNA reads as TGTGCCAGCAGTCCTTTCGATACGCAGTATTTT. Amino acid sequence: CASSPFDTQYF.

In its sample, this clone was seen a few times. The V gene is TRBV24-1, the J gene TRBJ2-1; 8 nucleotides line up with TRBD2. Trimming removed 0 bases from V and 4 bases from J; junction bases left unmatched: 10. Germline loops: CDR1 KGHDR, CDR2 SFDVKD. This CDR3 region has 18 residues. CDR3 sequence (DNA): TGTGCCACCAGTGATTTGCAACGGGGGGGAAACGAATACAATGAGCAGTTCTTC. Its protein product is CATSDLQRGGNEYNEQFF.

The genes are TRBV5-1 and TRBJ1-1; D possibly corresponds to TRBD1 (6 bases). The germline V and J ends were trimmed by 7 bases and 1 base, with 17 bases remaining between them. CDR3 length equals 15 residues. The germline V gene encodes CDR1 SGHRS and CDR2 YFSETQ. The CDR3 loop is CASQLTGQKNTEAFF. CDR3 nucleotides: TGCGCCAGCCAACTTACCGGACAGAAGAACACTGAAGCTTTCTTT.

The chain combines TRBV27 with TRBJ2-1; 7 bases fit TRBD2. This CDR3 has 16 amino acids. Germline CDR1 reads MNHEY; CDR2 reads SMNVEV (reference sequence). V gave up 3 bases and J gave up 5 bases; unmatched junction bases: 10. In DNA form, the CDR3 reads TGTGCCAGCAGTTTCCTTTCTGCGGGAGCGGACAATGAGCAGTTCTTC. Protein: CASSFLSAGADNEQFF.

CDR3 DNA sequence: TGTGCCAGCAGCTTAGCCCTAGCGAGCACAGATACGCAGTATTTT. Amino acids: CASSLALASTDTQYF. This rearrangement joins TRBV7-9 to TRBJ2-3, with D tentatively TRBD2 (6 bases). Trimming stripped 0 bases from V and 0 bases from J, with 7 bases between. The CDR3 contains 15 residues. Looked up from germline, CDR1 is SEHNR and CDR2 is FQNEAQ (reference sequence). Together with reference TRBV7-9 and TRBJ2-3, the CDR3 gives the full variable domain: DTGVSQNPRHKITKRGQNVTFRCDPISEHNRLYWYRQTLGQGPEFLTYFQNEAQLEKSRLLSDRFSAERPKGSFSTLEIQRTEQGDSAMYLCASSLALASTDTQYFGPGTRLTVL.

There are a few counts of this clone. This chain links TRBV19 with TRBJ1-2; perhaps TRBD1 as D (6 bases). V was shortened by 2 bases and J by 0 bases, with 7 bases between the two germline ends. The length of the CDR3 is 14 residues. Germline CDR1 is LNHDA and CDR2 is SQIVND (reference sequence). The CDR3 reads CASSIQGPNYGYTF. The CDR3 nucleotides are TGTGCCAGTAGTATACAGGGGCCTAACTATGGCTACACCTTC.

The chain employs TRBV30 and TRBJ2-7; 9 positions match TRBD1. The CDR3 covers 16 residues. CDR1 is GTSNPN, CDR2 SVGIG, per germline (reference sequence). Trimming took 3 bases from V and 3 from J; bases not matched to a gene: 12. CDR3 region: CAWSNRGRGIFYEQYF. CDR3 DNA: TGTGCCTGGAGCAACAGGGGGCGAGGAATTTTCTACGAGCAGTACTTC.

V and J are TRBV2 and TRBJ1-5; D is ambiguous. The V and J ends lost 0 bases and 7 bases respectively, with 10 bases between them. This CDR3 spans 14 amino acids. Germline V gene sequence: CDR1 SNHLY, CDR2 FYNNEI. DNA of the CDR3: TGTGCCAGCAGTGAAGCTAATCGGAGGCAGCCCCAGCATTTT. Protein product: CASSEANRRQPQHF.

The DNA of the CDR3 is TGTGCCAGCAGCCTTGGACAGGGGTCCCATTCACCCCTCCACTTT. Protein product: CASSLGQGSHSPLHF. This chain joins TRBV6-5 and TRBJ1-6, with 9 bases aligning to TRBD1. Trimming removed 6 bases from V and 8 bases from J; junction bases left unmatched: 8. CDR3 length: 15 residues. Per the germline V gene, CDR1 is MNHEY and CDR2 is SVGAGI.

The count of this clone is one. The J gene is TRBJ2-7, the V gene TRBV5-1; 9 nucleotides agree with TRBD2. The V and J ends lost 5 bases and 5 bases, in that order; junction bases with no gene match: 8. The length of the CDR3 is 14 residues. From germline, CDR1 is SGHRS and CDR2 YFSETQ. CDR3 residues: CASRPGLASHEQYF. CDR3 in DNA: TGCGCCAGCAGGCCGGGACTAGCTTCTCACGAGCAGTACTTC.

This clone showed up just a few times. The J gene is TRBJ1-5, the V gene TRBV12-3 or TRBV12-4; 7 bases are a match to TRBD1. V gave up 5 bases and J gave up 7 bases; unmatched junction bases: 5. This CDR3 has 13 amino acids. The CDR3 coding sequence is TGTGCCAGCAGTAGGGGGCTGGACCAGCCCCAGCATTTT. It encodes CASSRGLDQPQHF.

The V call is TRBV7-3, the J call TRBJ2-6, with D possibly TRBD1 on 6 matching bases. V lost 10 bases to trimming and J lost 2 bases, with 12 bases between them. CDR1 and CDR2 (germline): SGHTA, FQGTGA. CDR3 length equals 14 residues. The CDR3 loop is CATSTGPGANVLTF. The CDR3 DNA reads as TGTGCCACCTCTACAGGGCCTGGGGCCAACGTCCTGACTTTC. Looking up the rest from reference TRBV7-3 and TRBJ2-6 gives the full variable domain: GAGVSQTPSNKVTEKGKYVELRCDPISGHTALYWYRQSLGQGPEFLIYFQGTGAADDSGLPNDRFFAVRPEGSVSTLKIQRTERGDSAVYLCATSTGPGANVLTFGAGSRLTVL.

The V and J genes are TRBV3-1 (or the pseudogene TRBV3-2) and TRBJ1-2; D remains unclear. V was shortened by 0 bases and J by 0 bases, with 17 bases between the two germline ends. This CDR3 contains 18 residues. From germline, CDR1 is LGHDT and CDR2 YNNKEL (reference sequence). DNA of the CDR3: TGTGCCAGCAGCCAAGATGTACGGGCGGGGTCGACTAACTATGGCTACACCTTC. This gives the protein CASSQDVRAGSTNYGYTF.

V is TRBV5-6 and J is TRBJ1-2; maybe TRBD1 (5 bases). The V gene lost 5 bases and the J gene lost 4 bases, with 15 bases spanning the gap. Germline V gives CDR1 SGHDT, CDR2 YYEEEE. This CDR3 comprises 14 residues. Written as DNA, the CDR3 is TGTGCCAGCAGTTCAATTAGGGGAACCTATGGCTACACCTTC. Protein sequence: CASSSIRGTYGYTF.

This chain connects TRBV5-4 to TRBJ1-1; D gene unclear. The V gene's germline CDR1 is SGHNT and CDR2 YYREEE (reference sequence). V lost 4 bases to trimming and J lost 5 bases, with 18 bases between them. This CDR3 comprises 15 residues. CDR3: CASSQTLAADTEAFF. The CDR3 DNA is TGTGCCAGCAGCCAAACCCTAGCCGCGGATACTGAAGCTTTCTTT.

The chain is built from TRBV24-1 and TRBJ2-3; D possibly corresponds to TRBD2 (6 bases). Germline values: CDR1 KGHDR, CDR2 SFDVKD. The CDR3 is 13 amino acids. The ends were cut back, 5 bases at V and 4 bases at J, with 9 bases in the middle. The CDR3 spells CATSAGVPDTQYF. The CDR3 DNA reads TGTGCCACCAGTGCGGGGGTACCAGATACGCAGTATTTT.

The chain couples TRBV11-2 to TRBJ2-2; the match to TRBD2 covers 14 bases. The trim removed 5 bases at V and 7 bases at J, leaving 15 bases unmatched. The CDR3 is 19 residues long. The germline CDR1 and CDR2 sequences are SGHAT and FQNNGV. The CDR3 coding sequence is TGTGCCAGCAGCCTCCGGTGGACTAGCGGGGGGACCGGAATCGGGGAGCTGTTTTTT. Its protein product is CASSLRWTSGGTGIGELFF.

The J gene is TRBJ1-6, the V gene TRBV19; 7 bases match TRBD1. The CDR3 has 15 residues. J lost 8 bases, V lost 3 bases, and 7 bases had no gene match. The germline gives CDR1 LNHDA, CDR2 SQIVND (reference sequence). DNA for the CDR3: TGTGCCAGTAGTATGACAGGGAATACCGATTCACCCCTCCACTTT. The encoded protein is CASSMTGNTDSPLHF.

The chain uses TRBV29-1 and TRBJ1-4; no reliable D call. Germline CDR1 reads SQVTM; CDR2 reads ANQGSEA. The CDR3 has 13 residues. The ends were cut back, 4 bases at V and 4 bases at J, with 10 bases in the middle. The CDR3 here is CSVAWSLNEKLFF. The CDR3 DNA follows: TGCAGCGTTGCGTGGAGCCTTAATGAAAAACTGTTTTTT. The complete variable domain, with remaining parts taken from reference TRBV29-1 and TRBJ1-4, reads SAVISQKPSRDICQRGTSLTIQCQVDSQVTMMFWYRQQPGQSLTLIATANQGSEATYESGFVIDKFPISRPNLTFSTLTVSNMSPEDSSIYLCSVAWSLNEKLFFGSGTQLSVL.

This clone was picked up a small number of times. CDR3 DNA: TGTGCCAGCAGCACGACAGTCCGAGGTGCCATGAACACTGAAGCTTTCTTT. It yields the protein CASSTTVRGAMNTEAFF. The chain recombines TRBV7-9 with TRBJ1-1, with D perhaps TRBD1 (5 bases). CDR1 SEHNR and CDR2 FQNEAQ come from the germline V gene (reference sequence). The CDR3 contains 17 residues. Trimming removed 5 bases from V and 0 bases from J, with 19 bases in between.